A single sample gave rise to the 5 T cell receptor beta chains below, sequenced in a study of radiotherapy plus CTLA-4 blockade in lung cancer listed by TCRdb under 2018. Libraries were made using the immunoSEQ multiplex PCR assay. TCRdb took this table from immuneACCESS and kept in-frame rearrangements with V and J called. Such tables lack part of the clones; where checked against another copy, unresolved V genes explain under half of the gap, and the rest is unexplained. The sample table holds roughly 110,000 clones, of which approximately 87% were seen once. Jointly, the top ten make up 2% to 3% of the sample. The source was peripheral blood, collected from a patient treated with radiotherapy plus ipilimumab. These receptors originate from a human donor with non-small cell lung cancer that progressed on radiotherapy plus ipilimumab. Some clones in this sample may be carry-over from other donors' samples.

V is TRBV15 and J is TRBJ1-3; D gene ambiguous. The CDR3 sequence is 16 residues long. Germline CDR1 LNHNV, CDR2 YYDKDF (reference sequence). Deletions cut 1 base from V and 0 bases from J, with 10 bases between. The DNA for the CDR3 is TGTGCCACCAGCAGAGTCGGACGTAGCTCTGGAAACACCATATATTTT. Encoded protein: CATSRVGRSSGNTIYF.

The genes are TRBV5-8 and TRBJ1-6; D is perhaps TRBD1 (5 bases). Germline V gene lookup returns CDR1 SGHTS and CDR2 YDEGEE. V was clipped by 0 bases and J by 18 bases, with 16 bases between them. The CDR3 consists of 13 residues. This CDR3 reads CASSLEWEGLPHF. In nucleotides, the CDR3 is TGTGCCAGCAGCTTGGAGTGGGAGGGACTCCCCCACTTT.

This clone was detected a few times. The chain carries TRBV28 and TRBJ1-2, with D unclear. Trimming removed 4 bases from V and 4 bases from J, with 22 bases in between. CDR1 is MDHEN, CDR2 SYDVKM, per germline. The CDR3 runs to 17 residues. CDR3 residues: CASSSSAPPRRGYGYTF. Written as DNA, the CDR3 is TGTGCCAGCAGTTCCTCGGCGCCTCCCCGGCGTGGCTATGGCTACACCTTC.

This CDR3 is CASSLVGGWGNQPQHF. The CDR3, as DNA: TGTGCCAGCAGCTTGGTCGGGGGCTGGGGCAATCAGCCCCAGCATTTT. The chain carries TRBV5-5 and TRBJ1-5, with D maybe TRBD1 (6 bases). The length of the CDR3 is 16 residues. Between the trimmed V and J ends, which lost 0 bases and 2 bases, there was a span of 12 bases. Germline V gene lookup returns CDR1 SGHKS and CDR2 YYEKEE (reference sequence).

The gene calls are TRBV5-1 and TRBJ1-1, with 7 bases fitting TRBD1. Germline-derived CDR1 and CDR2 are SGHRS and YFSETQ. This CDR3 has 19 amino acids. With 0 bases clipped from V and 0 bases from J, the junction kept 14 bases outside the gene matches. CDR3 region: CASSLAYPPGGNMNTEAFF. The CDR3 nucleotides read TGCGCCAGCAGCTTGGCCTATCCCCCAGGGGGGAACATGAACACTGAAGCTTTCTTT.